This TCR beta chain was identified in a study of cytomegalovirus exposure and HLA in healthy donors. For this clone: No antigen is known for it.

PCR amplification relied on 60 Vbeta primers (plus 13 Jbeta primers). Profiled with immunoSEQ multiplex PCR; TCRdb holds only in-frame clones, not every one. Here the sample spans about 110,000 clones, more than 65% being singletons. Germline V gene lookup returns CDR1 SNHLY and CDR2 FYNNEI. The CDR3 loop spans 14 amino acids. The V end lost 5 bases, the J end lost 0 bases, and 7 bases lay between the germline ends. Regarding the study as a whole: The study flagged some 170 TCR beta chains as cytomegalovirus-associated. Reports credit the classifier with highly specific, highly sensitive diagnosis of cytomegalovirus status. A later analysis associated approximately 17,000 TCR beta sequences with HLA alleles at a 0.05 false discovery rate. Some V segments, TRBV6-2 and TRBV6-3 among them, were indistinguishable and were therefore excluded.

Sequencing used PBMCs. The receptor's source is a woman between 45 and 60 years old in good health and CMV-seropositive. This chain links TRBV2 with TRBJ1-4; D is undetermined. The CDR3 sequence: CASSKQTTNEKLFF. In DNA form, the CDR3 reads TGTGCCAGCAGTAAACAGACAACTAATGAAAAACTGTTTTTT. Together with reference TRBV2 and TRBJ1-4, the CDR3 gives the full variable domain: EPEVTQTPSHQVTQMGQEVILRCVPISNHLYFYWYRQILGQKVEFLVSFYNNEISEKSEIFDDQFSVERPDGSNFTLKIRSTKLEDSAMYFCASSKQTTNEKLFFGSGTQLSVL.